The following is a T cell receptor beta chain sequence with its context. Its antigen is not known. With 60 Vbeta and 13 Jbeta primers, the PCR was carried out. Measured with immunoSEQ multiplex PCR; TCRdb has only the in-frame clones, and not every one. The sample shows roughly 90,000 clones, over 65% of them seen only once. These data belong to a study of cytomegalovirus exposure and HLA in healthy donors. The study, taken as a whole, reports: A prior analysis recorded that most TCR beta V segments were productive about 87% or about 30% of the time. A later analysis reportedly found that, within productive TCRs, an Asian-associated ancestry cluster had fewer N-insertions than the mean observed across the approximately 670 donors.

Looked up from germline, CDR1 is SGHTA and CDR2 is FQGNSA. The CDR3 has 15 residues. With 6 bases clipped from V and 0 bases from J, the junction kept 8 bases outside the gene matches. The sequence was obtained from a woman in her thirties or forties in good health and CMV-seropositive. Sequences were obtained from PBMCs. The J gene is TRBJ2-7, the V gene TRBV7-2; 7 bases are a match to TRBD2. The chain's CDR3 is CASSLGSGNSYEQYF. Here the CDR3 DNA reads TGTGCCAGCAGTTTGGGAAGCGGGAACTCCTACGAGCAGTACTTC.